These T cell receptor beta chains were read from a single sample in a study of blood T cell repertoires in COVID-19. Profiling relied on immunoSEQ multiplex PCR, and the TCRdb table lists in-frame clones only, not all of them. The sample shows 150,000 to 200,000 clones, 92% of them seen only once. Sequenced input: peripheral blood. These receptors all stem from a man younger than 40 with COVID-19, enrolled during active disease. Both conserved end residues are part of each CDR3. D genes are given only for firm matches. Some rows mark clone size as missing; the rest say once, few, many or name a class of expanded clone.

V gene	clone size	CDR3 length	D gene	J gene	CDR3 protein	CDR3 DNA
TRBV2	once	13	-	TRBJ1-6	CASIRTDNSPLHF	TGTGCCAGCATTAGGACAGATAATTCACCCCTCCACTTT
TRBV19	-	15	-	TRBJ1-5	CASTLQGNGNQPQHF	TGTGCCAGTACTTTACAGGGAAACGGCAATCAGCCCCAGCATTTT
TRBV6-2/TRBV6-3	-	13	-	TRBJ1-2	CASSGGSRYGYTF	TGTGCCAGCAGTGGGGGGTCCCGCTATGGCTACACCTTC
TRBV7-2	-	14	-	TRBJ2-7	CASSLAPNRAEQYF	TGTGCCAGCAGCTTAGCCCCAAACAGGGCCGAGCAGTACTTC
TRBV28	-	16	-	TRBJ2-6	CASRVGSYSGANVLTF	TGTGCCAGCAGAGTTGGCAGTTACTCTGGGGCCAACGTCCTGACTTTC
TRBV7-9	-	12	-	TRBJ2-7	CASSQTVYEQYF	TGTGCCAGCAGCCAGACAGTCTACGAGCAGTACTTC
TRBV9	-	15	-	TRBJ2-3	CASSVTGDFTDTQYF	TGTGCCAGCAGCGTAACAGGGGACTTCACAGATACGCAGTATTTT
TRBV27	-	15	-	TRBJ1-6	CASSLSPTAPLPLHF	TGTGCCAGCAGTTTAAGCCCGACAGCCCCCCTACCCCTCCACTTT
TRBV11-2	-	15	-	TRBJ2-1	CASSIKGGSYNEQFF	TGTGCCAGCAGCATAAAAGGAGGCTCCTACAATGAGCAGTTCTTC
TRBV28	-	18	-	TRBJ1-6	CASSKFIPVEGDDAPLHF	TGTGCCAGCAGTAAATTCATCCCGGTTGAGGGTGACGATGCACCCCTCCACTTT
TRBV27	-	14	-	TRBJ1-5	CASSHRGGNQPQHF	TGTGCCAGCAGTCACCGGGGGGGCAATCAGCCCCAGCATTTT
TRBV3-1/TRBV3-2	-	17	TRBD1	TRBJ1-6	CASSQETGVSYNSPLHF	TGTGCCAGCAGCCAAGAGACAGGGGTCTCCTATAATTCACCCCTCCACTTT
TRBV14	-	15	-	TRBJ2-1	CASSRQVLWYNEQFF	TGTGCCAGCAGCAGGCAGGTCTTGTGGTACAATGAGCAGTTCTTC
TRBV7-2	-	18	TRBD2	TRBJ2-3	CASSLRGLAGGQTDTQYF	TGTGCCAGCAGCCTCCGGGGACTAGCGGGGGGGCAGACAGATACGCAGTATTTT
TRBV9	-	18	-	TRBJ2-6	CASAHSSSRGSGANVLTF	TGTGCCAGTGCGCACAGCAGCTCCCGGGGGTCTGGGGCCAACGTCCTGACTTTC
TRBV28	-	18	TRBD2	TRBJ2-7	CASSIPGLAGRLPYEQYF	TGTGCCAGCAGTATCCCGGGACTAGCGGGACGTCTGCCTTACGAGCAGTACTTC
TRBV19	-	15	-	TRBJ2-3	CASTVGLRVTDTQYF	TGTGCCAGTACCGTCGGCCTGAGGGTCACAGATACGCAGTATTTT
TRBV15	-	19	TRBD1	TRBJ1-4	CATSAQLGDRGSTNEKLFF	TGTGCCACCAGCGCACAGCTGGGGGACAGGGGTTCAACTAATGAAAAACTGTTTTTT
TRBV13	-	15	-	TRBJ2-1	CASSLGSGRGNEQFF	TGTGCCAGCAGCTTAGGATCGGGGAGGGGGAATGAGCAGTTCTTC
TRBV5-1	-	14	TRBD1	TRBJ1-6	CASSFGTGASPLHF	TGCGCCAGCAGCTTCGGGACAGGTGCTTCACCCCTCCACTTT
TRBV6-1	-	16	TRBD2	TRBJ2-1	CASSDWTSGRVHEQFF	TGTGCCAGCAGTGATTGGACTAGCGGGAGGGTACATGAGCAGTTCTTC
TRBV19	-	18	TRBD1	TRBJ1-5	CATSRPEGQGDRNQPQHF	TGTGCCACCTCCCGGCCAGAAGGACAGGGGGACAGGAATCAGCCCCAGCATTTT
TRBV18	-	13	TRBD1	TRBJ1-5	CASAQGEDQPQHF	TGTGCCAGCGCCCAGGGGGAAGATCAGCCCCAGCATTTT
TRBV6-4	-	15	TRBD1	TRBJ1-1	CASSLQGGGNTEAFF	TGTGCCAGCAGTCTTCAGGGGGGAGGCAACACTGAAGCTTTCTTT
TRBV7-2	-	16	TRBD2	TRBJ2-3	CASSLARGGGTDTQYF	TGTGCCAGCAGCTTAGCGCGCGGGGGGGGCACAGATACGCAGTATTTT
TRBV29-1	once	14	TRBD1	TRBJ1-2	CSAVTGTGGSGYTF	TGCAGCGCTGTTACCGGGACAGGGGGTTCTGGCTACACCTTC
TRBV12-3/TRBV12-4	once	13	-	TRBJ1-5	CASTPPGGQPQHF	TGTGCCAGCACTCCCCCGGGTGGACAGCCCCAGCATTTT
TRBV2	-	11	-	TRBJ2-5	CASRDRETQYF	TGTGCCAGCAGAGATCGGGAGACCCAGTACTTC
TRBV5-1	few	14	-	TRBJ1-6	CASSLQGNNSPLHF	TGCGCCAGCAGCTTACAGGGTAACAATTCACCCCTCCACTTT
TRBV10-3	-	17	-	TRBJ1-3	CAISENRGSAAGNTIYF	TGTGCCATCAGTGAGAACCGGGGTTCGGCAGCTGGAAACACCATATATTTT
TRBV5-4	-	16	TRBD1	TRBJ2-3	CASSGRTGGSTDTQYF	TGTGCCAGCAGCGGACGGACAGGGGGTAGCACAGATACGCAGTATTTT
TRBV6-5	-	14	-	TRBJ1-5	CASSYMGPNQPQHF	TGTGCCAGCAGTTACATGGGCCCCAATCAGCCCCAGCATTTT
TRBV19	-	13	-	TRBJ2-7	CASSIASTYEQYF	TGTGCCAGTAGTATCGCTAGCACCTACGAGCAGTACTTC
TRBV28	-	15	-	TRBJ1-3	CASSSAQGSGNTIYF	TGTGCCAGCAGTTCTGCCCAGGGTTCTGGAAACACCATATATTTT
TRBV27	-	13	-	TRBJ1-5	CASSLQVNQPQHF	TGTGCCAGCAGTTTGCAGGTTAATCAGCCCCAGCATTTT
TRBV2	-	15	-	TRBJ1-1	CASLTQGGMNTEAFF	TGTGCCAGCTTGACACAGGGTGGCATGAACACTGAAGCTTTCTTT
TRBV5-1	-	14	-	TRBJ2-1	CASSLAIGENEQFF	TGCGCCAGCAGCCTGGCCATAGGAGAAAATGAGCAGTTCTTC
TRBV18	-	14	-	TRBJ1-4	CASSPQGFREKLFF	TGTGCCAGCTCACCGCAGGGATTTCGGGAAAAACTGTTTTTT
TRBV11-3	-	20	TRBD2	TRBJ2-3	CASSQAPGLAGGTSTDTQYF	TGTGCCAGCAGCCAAGCCCCGGGACTAGCGGGAGGAACTAGCACAGATACGCAGTATTTT
TRBV10-3	-	16	-	TRBJ2-1	CAISGPEGGVRNEQFF	TGTGCCATCAGTGGCCCAGAAGGAGGGGTACGCAATGAGCAGTTCTTC
TRBV2	-	10	-	TRBJ2-7	CASMLAVLYF	TGTGCCAGCATGCTAGCCGTGCTGTACTTC
TRBV6-5	once	14	-	TRBJ1-2	CASTPGTRLYGYTF	TGTGCCAGCACCCCCGGGACACGTCTTTATGGCTACACCTTC
TRBV5-1	few	15	TRBD1	TRBJ1-1	CASSGTGNGNTEAFF	TGCGCCAGCAGCGGGACAGGTAATGGCAACACTGAAGCTTTCTTT
TRBV3-1/TRBV3-2	-	15	TRBD2	TRBJ2-7	CASSQGLAEGYEQYF	TGTGCCAGCAGCCAAGGGCTAGCGGAGGGCTACGAGCAGTACTTC
TRBV6-6	-	14	-	TRBJ1-4	CASRARTTNEKLFF	TGTGCCAGCAGGGCCCGCACAACTAATGAAAAACTGTTTTTT
TRBV7-8	-	13	-	TRBJ1-2	CASSLGGNYGYTF	TGTGCCAGCAGCTTAGGAGGGAACTATGGCTACACCTTC
TRBV5-6	-	13	-	TRBJ1-3	CASSVLEGNTIYF	TGTGCCAGCAGCGTCTTAGAGGGAAACACCATATATTTT
TRBV6-5	-	14	TRBD2	TRBJ2-1	CASRTSGGGYEQFF	TGTGCCAGCAGGACTAGCGGGGGTGGTTATGAGCAGTTCTTC
TRBV7-9	-	14	-	TRBJ1-2	CASEGREGLYGYTF	TGTGCCAGCGAAGGCAGGGAGGGGCTATATGGCTACACCTTC
TRBV6-4	-	18	TRBD1	TRBJ1-4	CASSDLGDRGRTNEKLFF	TGTGCCAGCAGTGACTTGGGCGACAGGGGGCGCACTAATGAAAAACTGTTTTTT
TRBV5-8	-	15	TRBD1	TRBJ1-6	CASSLTGQGNSPLHF	TGTGCCAGCAGCTTGACGGGACAGGGAAATTCACCCCTCCACTTT
TRBV19	-	15	TRBD1	TRBJ2-2	CASRNRGLYTGELFF	TGTGCCAGTAGGAACAGGGGGCTATACACCGGGGAGCTGTTTTTT
TRBV6-1	-	16	-	TRBJ2-1	CASSGSGEIPYNEQFF	TGTGCCAGCAGTGGAAGCGGAGAGATACCCTACAATGAGCAGTTCTTC